Reported below is one T cell receptor (beta chain). The antigen it recognizes is unknown. The input lacks base qualities; no much larger clone sits a single base away. Donors were approximately 42 systemically healthy Caucasian individuals from Russia aged roughly 6 to 90 years. Roughly 10 milliliters of peripheral blood were collected from each donor into EDTA-treated Vacutainer tubes. Ficoll-Paque density-gradient centrifugation was used to isolate PBMCs, with at least 6 million per sample. Total RNA was extracted from PBMCs with Trizol reagent, with at least 5 micrograms obtained per sample. For every donor, an aliquot of PBMCs went through flow cytometry to measure the percentages of naive CD45RAhigh/CD27high T cells. The sample belongs to a study of blood T cells in healthy people across ages (dated by TCRdb to 2014 to 2015). Describing the broader study: In model experiments, roughly one uniquely barcoded TCR beta cDNA molecule per two T cells was captured by template switching. Age-related changes in TCR beta repertoire diversity were measured in the study by deep sequencing normalized with unique cDNA molecular identifiers. Donors were grouped into four age groups: young (average approximately 16 years), middle-aged (roughly 38), aged (62) and long-lived (about 89). Donors of different ages were randomly distributed across sequencing lanes to avoid experimental bias. Using the same blood draw, the study looked at two additional independent replicas of 1 million unique cDNA reads for two donors, one aged 18 to 30 and the other aged 80 or older.

The library was generated by 5' RACE. Sequencing took place on an Illumina HiSeq 2500. The second PCR ran for about 7 to 11 cycles and used a J-beta primer mix along with a sample-barcoded 5' primer. A unique molecular identifier was introduced onto each TCR beta cDNA molecule by a template-switch 5' adaptor carrying 12 random nucleotides. Each sample yielded at least 2.5 million CDR3-containing paired-end reads. The Mint cDNA synthesis kit, primed by a TRBC-specific oligonucleotide, was used to synthesize first-strand cDNA from all RNA. After uracil-DNA glycosylase treatment, a first 18-cycle PCR used universal primers M1SS and BC2_uni_R on all cDNA. For the original study's pipeline: Each sample was normalized by randomly selecting 1 million high-quality reads, each carrying a distinct molecular identifier. Instead of being binned into consensus sequences, reads that shared molecular identifiers were thrown out. MiTCR, set to a Q25 quality threshold and the strictest error-elimination algorithm, was used for CDR3 identification, clonotype clustering and error correction. A nonparametric unseen species model using Euler transformation provided a lower-bound estimate of total TCR beta diversity. TCRdb trimmed the raw reads at Q25, called clones with MiXCR and kept productive beta chains. Each entry merges the rows of one CDR3 protein and shows their most common DNA and genes. The V and J calls were determined by TCRdb, not by the authors. The sample table contains 1,300,000 or so distinct CDR3 sequences; only one count was recorded for around 55% of them. Together, the top ten hold under 8.5% of the sample.

From its cysteine to its phenylalanine, the CDR3 spans 15 amino acids. The retained sequence is limited to the CDR3, 45 bases, with the frame set at the first base. The germline V end is reduced by 6 bases and the J end by 4 bases; junction bases left unmatched: 7. On the study overall, not on this receptor specifically: Since profiling was done on bulk unsorted PBMCs, naive and antigen-experienced compartments could not be conclusively compared. Compared with the aged group, more naive CD4+ T cells, fewer expanded clones and increased TCR diversity were shown by the long-lived group, suggesting age selection. As age increased, observed TCR beta diversity per million T cells dropped in a roughly linear way, and a significant reduction was already evident by age 40. A strong correlation was found between observed TCR beta diversity and the percentage of naive T cells measured by flow cytometry. Total diversity estimates from one million sequenced T cells were considered lower bounds and underestimates. Donor CMV infection status was unknown, potentially confounding age-related changes in expanded clonotypes.

What was sequenced was blood. The TCR comes from a man aged 18-30 years in good health. The V gene is TRBV12-3 or TRBV12-4 and the J gene is TRBJ2-7, and TRBD1 matches 12 of the central bases. The nucleotide sequence is given as TGTGCCAGCAGATCGGGACAGGGGGCGCGATACGAGCAGTACTTC. It is translated as CASRSGQGARYEQYF.